The sequence of this T cell receptor (beta chain) was determined in a study of T cells in Graves' hyperthyroidism and ophthalmopathy. Study-level results: Blood also carried most thyroid clonotypes expanded above 0.001. Ophthalmopathy cases were set apart from stable hyperthyroidism by a 13 V-J model.

This CDR3 region has 14 residues. V was shortened by 3 bases and J by 0 bases, with 9 bases between the two germline ends. CDR1 and CDR2 from the germline V gene are GTSNPN and SVGIG (reference sequence). Hyperthyroidism had been newly diagnosed in patients aged 18 to 65, and its duration was under 2 months. PBMCs were sourced from over 8.5 ml fresh peripheral blood. The sample holds many counts of this clonotype. The antigen is not known. There were TCR beta CDR3 regions amplified from RNA transcripts. The HTBI primer set drove a first-round RT-PCR of the TCR CDR3. TCRdb re-called the multiplex PCR reads with MiXCR, one entry per CDR3 protein. This sample yields about 700,000 distinct CDR3 sequences, of which 14% are seen a single time; more than 8.5% belongs to the top ten.

The chain employs TRBV30 and TRBJ2-4; D gene ambiguous. The sample consisted of blood. The receptor comes from a woman aged 18 to 35 with Graves' hyperthyroidism. CDR3 in amino acids: CAWRGQLAKNIQYF. CDR3 bases: TGTGCCTGGAGAGGGCAGCTAGCCAAAAACATTCAGTACTTC.